This T cell receptor beta chain comes out of a study of blood T cell repertoires in COVID-19. On the study more broadly: The study drew acute and convalescent COVID-19 samples from the United States, Italy and Spain. T cells, B-cell-depleted T cells, or PBMCs provided the cDNA or gDNA that served as material.

As originally analysed: Reference gene primer amplification in the assay estimated nucleated cell counts. The table came from immunoSEQ multiplex PCR; TCRdb's copy has only in-frame clones and leaves some out. From that table come the V and J calls and clone size; the DNA was used to work out D and trimming. The sample contains a few hundred thousand clones, roughly 87% of which appear only once. The germline V gene encodes CDR1 LNHDA and CDR2 SQIVND (reference sequence). The CDR3 contains 14 residues. V was cut by 8 bases and J by 2 bases, with 15 bases left in between. The receptor was isolated from a woman aged 45-59 years who had recovered from COVID-19. The source material was peripheral blood. The chain carries TRBV19 and TRBJ1-2, with D perhaps TRBD1 (5 bases). The CDR3 bases are TGTGCCAGTGGCGGGGGACGGGGAAACTATGGCTACACCTTC. Its translation is CASGGGRGNYGYTF.